This T cell receptor beta chain is drawn from a study of T cell repertoires in cytomegalovirus infection. Study-level information: An indication of both CMV infection and matching HLA type came from public TCR beta signatures.

Concerning this clonotype itself: Its antigen is still unknown.

V lost 1 base, J lost 2 bases, and 10 bases stayed unmatched. CDR1 and CDR2 (germline): MGHDK, SYGVNS. The CDR3 has 18 amino acids. Each CDR3 protein gets one entry after TCRdb re-called the reads with MiXCR. The sample holds about 920,000 distinct CDR3 sequences, roughly 31% seen once. The chain couples TRBV25-1 to TRBJ2-3, with 9 bases fitting TRBD2. The material was cultured CD8+ T cells from PBMCs, obtained from culture after CMV antigen stimulation. The clonotype comes from a human donor in good health (CMV status not recorded). Some clones in this sample may be carry-over from other donors' samples. The CDR3: CASSESASGGSLTDTQYF. In nucleotides, the CDR3 is TGTGCCAGCAGTGAATCCGCGAGCGGGGGGTCTCTCACAGATACGCAGTATTTT.